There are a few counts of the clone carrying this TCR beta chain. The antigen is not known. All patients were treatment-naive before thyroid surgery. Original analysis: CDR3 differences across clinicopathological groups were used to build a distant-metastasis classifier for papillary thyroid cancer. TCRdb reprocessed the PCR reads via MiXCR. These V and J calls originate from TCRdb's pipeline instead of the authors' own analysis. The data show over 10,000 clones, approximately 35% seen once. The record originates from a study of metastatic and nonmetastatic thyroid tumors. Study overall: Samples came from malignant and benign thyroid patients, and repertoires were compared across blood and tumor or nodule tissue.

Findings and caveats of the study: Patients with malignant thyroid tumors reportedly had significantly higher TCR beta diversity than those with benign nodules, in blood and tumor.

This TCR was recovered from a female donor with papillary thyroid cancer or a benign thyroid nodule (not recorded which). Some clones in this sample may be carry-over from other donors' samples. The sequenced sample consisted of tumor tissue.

The DNA of the CDR3 is TGTGCCAGTAGTATAGGCGGGGTCTGGAATGAGCAGTTCTTC. Its translation is CASSIGGVWNEQFF. This chain connects TRBV19 to TRBJ2-1, with D possibly TRBD2 on 6 matching bases. The CDR3 covers 14 residues. V was pared by 1 base and J by 7 bases, with 11 bases between. CDR1 and CDR2 from the germline V gene are LNHDA and SQIVND (reference sequence).